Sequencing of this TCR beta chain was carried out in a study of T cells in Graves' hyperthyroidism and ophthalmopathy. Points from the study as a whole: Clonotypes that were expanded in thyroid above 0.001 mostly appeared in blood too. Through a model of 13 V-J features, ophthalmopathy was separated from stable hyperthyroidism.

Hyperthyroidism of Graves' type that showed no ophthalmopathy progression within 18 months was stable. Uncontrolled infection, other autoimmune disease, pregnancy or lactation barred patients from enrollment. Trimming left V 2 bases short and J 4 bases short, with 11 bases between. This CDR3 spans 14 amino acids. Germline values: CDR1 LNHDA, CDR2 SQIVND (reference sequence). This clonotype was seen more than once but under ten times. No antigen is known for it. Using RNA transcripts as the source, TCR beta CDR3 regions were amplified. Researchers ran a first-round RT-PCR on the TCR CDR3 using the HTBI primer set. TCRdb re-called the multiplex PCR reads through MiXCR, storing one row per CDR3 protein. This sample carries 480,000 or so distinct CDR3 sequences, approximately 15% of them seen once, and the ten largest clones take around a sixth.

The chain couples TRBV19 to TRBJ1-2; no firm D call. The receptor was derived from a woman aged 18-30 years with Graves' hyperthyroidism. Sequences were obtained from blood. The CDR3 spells CASSIMADVYGYTF. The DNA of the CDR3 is TGTGCCAGTAGTATAATGGCAGACGTCTATGGCTACACCTTC.